The sequence of this TCR beta chain was determined in a study of T cells after yellow fever vaccination. Across the whole study: Fractions of limited cellularity were prepared by means of SMART-Seq v4 Ultra Low Input. Notes on the study in general: Subsequent booster samples again held most clones from primary vaccination (96% CD4, 85% to 90% CD8).

Universal primer sites and UMIs were introduced during 5'RACE template-switching synthesis of TCR cDNA. TCRdb re-called the 5' RACE reads through MiXCR, storing one row per CDR3 protein. The sample yields around 610,000 distinct CDR3 sequences, roughly 14% seen once. Concerning this clonotype: Antigen unknown.

This TCR was recovered from a man aged 30-40 years who received the YFV17D yellow fever vaccine. The specimen comprised PBMCs, sampled on the day of the yellow fever booster vaccination.

CDR3 sequence reads: CASSLATAITDTQYF. CDR3 DNA sequence: TGTGCCAGCAGCTTAGCCACGGCTATCACAGATACGCAGTATTTT. This sequence joins TRBV7-2 and TRBJ2-3, with D hard to call. The germline gives CDR1 SGHTA, CDR2 FQGNSA. V was pared by 0 bases and J by 2 bases, with 9 bases between. There are 15 residues in the CDR3.